This TCR beta chain was identified during a study of blood T cell repertoires in COVID-19. Study background: The study drew acute and convalescent COVID-19 samples from the United States, Italy and Spain.

Using immunoSEQ multiplex PCR, the repertoire was profiled, and TCRdb retains in-frame clones only, with some absent. The sample holds roughly 300,000 clones, 75% to 95% seen once. One Seattle source followed patients from active infection through their disease course. This CDR3 spans 15 amino acids. With V trimmed by 0 bases and J by 3 bases, 6 bases remained unmatched. Germline-derived CDR1 and CDR2 are SGDLS and YYNGEE. This receptor was obtained from a woman in her 30s with COVID-19, enrolled during active disease. V is TRBV9 and J is TRBJ2-7; TRBD1 aligns across 7 bases. The sequenced sample consisted of peripheral blood. In DNA, the CDR3 is TGTGCCAGCAGCGTAGGTGAGGGGGCGGACTACGAGCAGTACTTC. It yields the protein CASSVGEGADYEQYF.